Listed below are T cell receptor beta chains from one sample, sequenced in a study of T cells in Graves' hyperthyroidism and ophthalmopathy. TCRdb itself ran the multiplex PCR reads through MiXCR, one entry per CDR3 protein. This repertoire shows 90,000 to 120,000 distinct CDR3 sequences, approximately 15% found once; its top ten account for 35% to 45%. Sequenced sample: blood. These receptors came from a woman aged 50 to 65 with Graves' hyperthyroidism. CDR3s include the opening cysteine and the closing phenylalanine or tryptophan. Each record gives: V gene, D gene, clone size, J gene, CDR3 protein, CDR3 DNA. D genes are given only for firm matches. Only part of the rows carry a size: once, few, many, or a class if the clone is expanded.

>TRBV20-1|.|many|TRBJ1-2
CSANRQNYGYTF
TGCAGTGCCAACCGACAGAACTATGGCTACACCTTC
>TRBV27|TRBD1|.|TRBJ1-3
CASSFGTGLLSGNTIYF
TGTGCCAGCAGTTTTGGGACAGGACTTCTCTCTGGAAACACCATATATTTT
>TRBV20-1|.|many|TRBJ2-3
CSATRQSSTDTQYF
TGCAGTGCTACCAGACAGAGCAGCACAGATACGCAGTATTTT
>TRBV3-1|.|many|TRBJ1-6
CASSQTELPYNSPLHF
TGTGCCAGCAGCCAGACGGAGCTACCATATAATTCACCCCTCCACTTT
>TRBV30|.|many|TRBJ2-2
CAWSVGSGDGELFF
TGTGCCTGGAGTGTTGGATCGGGGGACGGGGAGCTGTTTTTT
>TRBV5-5|.|many|TRBJ2-7
CASSLDIFYEQYF
TGTGCCAGCAGCTTGGACATATTCTACGAGCAGTACTTC
>TRBV18|.|many|TRBJ2-1
CASSTRENEQFF
TGTGCCAGCTCAACCAGGGAAAATGAGCAGTTCTTC
>TRBV29-1|.|many|TRBJ1-1
CSVAGLNTEAFF
TGCAGCGTTGCAGGGTTGAACACTGAAGCTTTCTTT
>TRBV30|.|many|TRBJ1-1
CAWSTQSPNTEAFF
TGTGCCTGGAGTACCCAGTCCCCGAACACTGAAGCTTTCTTT
>TRBV3-1|TRBD1|.|TRBJ2-7
CAAGQGYEQYF
TGTGCCGCGGGACAGGGCTACGAGCAGTACTTC
>TRBV12-3/TRBV12-4|TRBD1|many|TRBJ1-1
CASSRTGGYTEAFF
TGTGCCAGCAGCCGGACAGGGGGCTATACTGAAGCTTTCTTT
>TRBV20-1|.|few|TRBJ1-2
CSASDAGGGSPRRDYGYTF
TGCAGTGCTAGTGACGCGGGGGGGGGGTCTCCCCGGAGGGACTATGGCTACACCTTC
>TRBV20-1|.|.|TRBJ2-7
CSARPYFSEQYF
TGCAGTGCTAGACCCTACTTTAGCGAGCAGTACTTC
>TRBV7-2|.|many|TRBJ2-1
CASSLGDYNEQFF
TGTGCCAGCAGCTTAGGGGATTACAATGAGCAGTTCTTC
>TRBV29-1|.|.|TRBJ1-2
CSVDGPGESYGYTF
TGCAGCGTTGATGGCCCGGGAGAGAGCTATGGCTACACCTTC
>TRBV6-1|.|many|TRBJ2-5
CASSYRGGIETQYF
TGTGCCAGCAGTTATAGGGGCGGGATCGAGACCCAGTACTTC
>TRBV6-1|.|.|TRBJ1-2
CASSPRRVYGYTF
TGTGCCAGCAGTCCTCGCAGGGTGTATGGCTACACCTTC
>TRBV11-2|TRBD1|many|TRBJ2-5
CASNPQGEETQYF
TGTGCCAGCAACCCGCAGGGGGAGGAGACCCAGTACTTC
>TRBV5-5|TRBD2|many|TRBJ2-3
CASSLLAGGNTDTQYF
TGTGCCAGCAGCTTACTAGCGGGAGGTAATACAGATACGCAGTATTTT
>TRBV20-1|TRBD2|once|TRBJ2-1
CSARDLVAGYNEQFF
TGCAGTGCTAGAGATCTCGTAGCGGGGTACAATGAGCAGTTCTTC
>TRBV5-1|.|many|TRBJ2-6
CASSLDRNLSGANVLTF
TGCGCCAGCAGTTTGGACAGAAACCTCTCTGGGGCCAACGTCCTGACTTTC
>TRBV7-9|TRBD2|.|TRBJ2-3
CASSSGLAGEKDTQYF
TGTGCCAGCAGCTCCGGACTAGCGGGAGAAAAAGATACGCAGTATTTT
>TRBV28|TRBD1|many|TRBJ2-1
CASSSSPGGQGTYNEQFF
TGTGCCAGCAGTTCCTCTCCTGGGGGACAGGGAACCTACAATGAGCAGTTCTTC
>TRBV12-3/TRBV12-4|TRBD2|few|TRBJ2-1
CASGSSGSVDEQFF
TGTGCCAGCGGGAGTAGCGGGAGTGTCGATGAGCAGTTCTTC
>TRBV20-1|.|many|TRBJ1-2
CSARGAGGYTF
TGCAGTGCCAGAGGAGCTGGTGGCTACACCTTC
>TRBV20-1|TRBD2|many|TRBJ2-3
CSASQIPPPGLDLYSTDTQYF
TGCAGTGCTAGCCAGATCCCCCCACCGGGACTAGACTTATATAGCACAGATACGCAGTATTTT
>TRBV11-2|.|.|TRBJ2-7
CASGRGYEQYF
TGTGCCAGCGGCAGGGGCTACGAGCAGTACTTC
>TRBV4-1|TRBD2|few|TRBJ2-4
CASSQVGLARAKNIQCF
TGCGCCAGCAGCCAAGTAGGACTAGCGCGGGCCAAAAACATTCAGTGCTTC
>TRBV6-6|.|many|TRBJ1-2
CASSYSTGILGYTF
TGTGCCAGCAGTTACTCGACGGGGATATTAGGCTACACCTTC
>TRBV28|TRBD1|many|TRBJ1-6
CASRLSGGSNSPLHF
TGTGCCAGCAGGCTTTCAGGGGGGAGCAATTCACCCCTCCACTTT
>TRBV6-1|.|few|TRBJ1-2
CASTPGGAGLDGYTF
TGTGCCAGCACCCCCGGGGGCGCTGGGTTGGATGGCTACACCTTC
>TRBV19|.|.|TRBJ2-5
CASSTSWAEETQYF
TGTGCCAGTAGTACCAGCTGGGCGGAAGAGACCCAGTACTTC
>TRBV30|.|many|TRBJ1-1
CAWSDGNTEAFF
TGTGCCTGGTCAGACGGCAACACTGAAGCTTTCTTT
>TRBV7-8|TRBD1|.|TRBJ2-5
CASSPTLLGGTQYF
TGTGCCAGCAGCCCCACTCTCCTAGGGGGCACCCAGTACTTC
>TRBV5-8|TRBD2|many|TRBJ2-3
CASSLVSGRDTQYF
TGTGCCAGCAGCTTGGTTAGCGGGAGGGATACGCAGTATTTT
>TRBV15|.|many|TRBJ2-2
CATSSLRDGTGELFF
TGTGCCACCAGCTCACTCCGGGACGGTACCGGGGAGCTGTTTTTT
>TRBV28|TRBD1|many|TRBJ2-1
CASRWVGQRSSYNEQFF
TGTGCCAGCCGCTGGGTGGGACAGCGGAGCTCCTACAATGAGCAGTTCTTC